Presented here are 16 T cell receptor beta chains from one specimen sequenced in a study of CD8 T cells in ankylosing spondylitis. Each CDR3 protein is one row after TCRdb ran MiXCR on the 5' RACE reads. The table has some 200,000 distinct CDR3 sequences, roughly 25% seen once; the top ten hold roughly 6.7%. Sequencing was performed on blood, either unsorted or a sorted T cell fraction (not recorded which). The receptor set was obtained from a male donor with ankylosing spondylitis or in good health (not recorded which).

This clonotype was recorded at least ten times. V usage is TRBV10-3 and J usage is TRBJ2-1, with TRBD2 matching over 10 bases. CDR3 length: 13 amino acids. Trimming at V came to 10 bases and at J to 7 bases, leaving 7 bases not matched to a gene. Germline CDR1 is ENHRY and CDR2 is SYGVKD. This CDR3 reads CATGLAELNEQFF. Written as DNA, the CDR3 is TGTGCCACAGGACTAGCGGAGCTAAATGAGCAGTTCTTC.

This clonotype was seen just once. This chain joins TRBV7-9 and TRBJ2-1; D may match TRBD1 or TRBD2 (5 bases each). V lost 0 bases to trimming and J lost 2 bases, with 14 bases between them. From germline, CDR1 is SEHNR and CDR2 FQNEAQ (reference sequence). The CDR3 extends over 17 amino acids. This chain's CDR3 is CASSLAGTLTTYNEQFF. CDR3 DNA: TGTGCCAGCAGCTTAGCCGGGACGCTCACCACCTACAATGAGCAGTTCTTC.

This clonotype was counted many times. This chain connects TRBV29-1 to TRBJ2-1, with 7 bases that match TRBD1. V shed 4 bases and J 4 bases; nucleotides not matched to a gene: 10. CDR3 size: 15 residues. Germline loops: CDR1 SQVTM, CDR2 ANQGSEA. This CDR3 reads CSVAGSEGAYNEQFF. The CDR3 DNA follows: TGCAGCGTTGCCGGTTCCGAGGGGGCATACAATGAGCAGTTCTTC.

This clonotype was detected many times. This chain joins TRBV5-1 and TRBJ2-1, with 11 nucleotides matching TRBD2. V lost 0 bases and J lost 5; bases outside the gene matches: 10. Germline V gives CDR1 SGHRS, CDR2 YFSETQ. The length of the CDR3 is 18 residues. The CDR3 DNA reads TGCGCCAGCAGCTTGGAGGCTAGCGGGAGGATCTTCCACAATGAGCAGTTCTTC. It codes for CASSLEASGRIFHNEQFF.

This clonotype showed up many times. The chain carries TRBV3-1 and TRBJ2-7, with 8 bases aligning to TRBD2. Trimming at V came to 1 base and at J to 2 bases, leaving 4 bases not matched to a gene. Germline loops: CDR1 LGHDT, CDR2 YNNKEL (reference sequence). CDR3 size: 15 residues. CDR3 in amino acids: CASSQVSSGPYEQYF. DNA of the CDR3: TGTGCCAGCAGCCAAGTGTCTAGCGGGCCCTACGAGCAGTACTTC.

The genes are TRBV5-6 and TRBJ2-1; D unresolved. This CDR3 comprises 13 residues. V was clipped by 0 bases and J by 7 bases, with 8 bases between them. CDR1 is SGHDT and CDR2 is YYEEEE in the germline V gene. CDR3 nucleotides: TGTGCCAGCAGCTTGGCCCTAGAGAATGAGCAGTTCTTC. It is translated as CASSLALENEQFF.

This clonotype was seen only a few times. This rearrangement joins TRBV10-1 to TRBJ2-7, with D unclear. The CDR3 contains 13 residues. Trimming shortened V by 0 bases and J by 6 bases, and 9 bases separated the two germline ends. The V gene's germline CDR1 is WNHNN and CDR2 SYGVQD (reference sequence). This CDR3 is CASSESPHGEQYF. In DNA form, the CDR3 reads TGCGCCAGCAGTGAGTCCCCCCACGGCGAGCAGTACTTC.

V gene TRBV25-1 combines with J gene TRBJ1-2; TRBD1 agrees at 9 bases. The CDR3 totals 16 residues. The V segment lost 6 bases and the J segment 0 bases; nucleotides outside the gene matches: 8. The germline gives CDR1 MGHDK, CDR2 SYGVNS. The DNA of the CDR3 is TGTGCCAGCAGGGACAGGGGCGCGACAGCTAACTATGGCTACACCTTC. The encoded protein is CASRDRGATANYGYTF.

This clonotype has a count of ten or more. The V and J genes are TRBV9 and TRBJ2-2, with 10 bases that match TRBD2. There are 15 residues in the CDR3. Germline trimming cut 8 bases from V and 2 bases from J; bases unmatched to any gene: 6. Germline CDR1 and CDR2: SGDLS and YYNGEE. This chain's CDR3 is CASSRTSGNTGELFF. CDR3 sequence (DNA): TGTGCCAGTTCACGGACTAGCGGTAACACCGGGGAGCTGTTTTTT.

This clonotype appeared many times. The chain recombines TRBV20-1 with TRBJ2-3, with 11 positions matching TRBD2. This CDR3 has 15 amino acids. Unmatched junction bases numbered 7, after V lost 3 bases and J lost 5 bases. Germline V gives CDR1 DFQATT, CDR2 SNEGSKA (reference sequence). CDR3 nucleotides: TGCAGTGCTAGTCGCCTAGCGGGAGGAGGAGATACGCAGTATTTT. Residues: CSASRLAGGGDTQYF.

The CDR3 DNA sequence: TGCAGTGCTAGATCTCAGCACGAGCAGTACTTC. Residues: CSARSQHEQYF. The chain combines TRBV20-1 with TRBJ2-7, with no clear D. The CDR3 sequence is 11 residues long. Germline lookup yields CDR1 DFQATT and CDR2 SNEGSKA (reference sequence). V lost 2 bases to trimming and J lost 5 bases, with 7 bases between them.

This clonotype was picked up many times. The J gene is TRBJ2-7, the V gene TRBV20-1; 8 bases map to TRBD2. Germline CDR1 DFQATT, CDR2 SNEGSKA (reference sequence). Unmatched junction bases numbered 11, after V lost 3 bases and J lost 4 bases. This CDR3 comprises 15 residues. The CDR3 nucleotides are TGCAGTGCTAGCCCTCCATTAGCGGGACATTACGAGCAGTACTTC. Protein sequence: CSASPPLAGHYEQYF.

This clonotype was observed a handful of times. The chain couples TRBV12-3 or TRBV12-4 to TRBJ2-1, with 8 bases lining up with TRBD1. This CDR3 region has 15 residues. V shed 6 bases and J 5 bases; nucleotides not matched to a gene: 9. The CDR3 is CASSPGTGYDNEQFF. CDR3 DNA: TGTGCCAGCAGCCCCGGGACAGGATATGACAATGAGCAGTTCTTC.

About this clonotype itself: This clone may be a read error of a much larger clone one base away. V usage is TRBV6-5 and J usage is TRBJ2-2, with D unclear. The CDR3 extends over 14 amino acids. CDR1 is MNHEY, CDR2 SVGAGI, per germline. The CDR3 DNA follows: TGTCCCAGCAGTTTCAATCGGAACACCGGGGAGCTGTTTTTT. Amino acids: CPSSFNRNTGELFF.

This clonotype was seen repeatedly, ten times or more. The chain recombines TRBV2 with TRBJ1-1; D not resolved. Germline loops: CDR1 SNHLY, CDR2 FYNNEI. The CDR3 covers 14 residues. The ends were cut back, 7 bases at V and 4 bases at J, with 16 bases in the middle. The DNA for the CDR3 is TGTGCCAGCAACCCGGCGGTGTTGGGCACTGAAGCTTTCTTT. It specifies CASNPAVLGTEAFF.

This clonotype was counted ten times or more. The chain recombines TRBV12-3 or TRBV12-4 with TRBJ1-2, with D possibly being TRBD1 (5 bases). This CDR3 is 13 amino acids long. Trimming left V 5 bases short and J 0 bases short, with 7 bases between. Written as DNA, the CDR3 is TGTGCCAGCAGTCAACAGGCTAACTATGGCTACACCTTC. As protein: CASSQQANYGYTF.